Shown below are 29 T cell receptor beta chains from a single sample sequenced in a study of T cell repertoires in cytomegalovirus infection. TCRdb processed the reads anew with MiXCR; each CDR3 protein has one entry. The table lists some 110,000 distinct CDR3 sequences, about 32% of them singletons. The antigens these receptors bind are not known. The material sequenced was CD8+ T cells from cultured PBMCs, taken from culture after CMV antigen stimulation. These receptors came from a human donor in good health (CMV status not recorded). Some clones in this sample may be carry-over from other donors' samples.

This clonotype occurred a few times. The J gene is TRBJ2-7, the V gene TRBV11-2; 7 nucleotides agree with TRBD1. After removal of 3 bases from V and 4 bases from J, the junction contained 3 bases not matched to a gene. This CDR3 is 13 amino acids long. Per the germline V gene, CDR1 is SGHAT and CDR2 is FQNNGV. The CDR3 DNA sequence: TGTGCCAGCAGCTTGAACAGGGGATACGAGCAGTACTTC. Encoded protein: CASSLNRGYEQYF.

In DNA form, the CDR3 reads TGCGCCAGCAGCCAGGAACAGGGGACTAACACTGAAGCTTTCTTT. This codes for CASSQEQGTNTEAFF. The chain carries TRBV4-1 and TRBJ1-1; TRBD1 aligns across 7 bases. The ends lost 3 bases at V and 2 bases at J; junction bases unmatched: 6. The CDR3 has 15 amino acids. Germline CDR1 is MGHRA and CDR2 is YSYEKL.

CDR3 amino acids: CASSFTGLSPVNNEQFF. The CDR3 bases are TGTGCCAGCAGTTTTACGGGTCTATCTCCAGTAAACAATGAGCAGTTCTTC. The chain has TRBV12-3 or TRBV12-4 and TRBJ2-1; D ambiguous. V lost 3 bases to trimming and J lost 5 bases, with 20 bases between them. The CDR3 spans 17 residues.

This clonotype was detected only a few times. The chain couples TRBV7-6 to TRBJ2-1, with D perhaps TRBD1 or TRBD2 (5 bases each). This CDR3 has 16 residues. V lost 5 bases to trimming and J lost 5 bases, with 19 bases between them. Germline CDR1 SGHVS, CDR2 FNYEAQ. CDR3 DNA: TGTGCCAGCAGCGGCTTCCTAGGGACGAGTAACAATGAGCAGTTCTTC. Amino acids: CASSGFLGTSNNEQFF.

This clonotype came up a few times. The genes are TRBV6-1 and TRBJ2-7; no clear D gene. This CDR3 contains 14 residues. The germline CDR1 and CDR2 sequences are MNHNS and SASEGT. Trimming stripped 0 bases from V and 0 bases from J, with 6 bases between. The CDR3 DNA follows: TGTGCCAGCAGTGAAGCGACCAGCTCCTACGAGCAGTACTTC. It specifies CASSEATSSYEQYF.

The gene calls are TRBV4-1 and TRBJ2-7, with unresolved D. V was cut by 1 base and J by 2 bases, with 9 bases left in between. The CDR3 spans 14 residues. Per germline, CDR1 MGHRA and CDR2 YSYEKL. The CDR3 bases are TGCGCCAGCAGCCAAGGTGCCTCAACCTACGAGCAGTACTTC. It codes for CASSQGASTYEQYF.

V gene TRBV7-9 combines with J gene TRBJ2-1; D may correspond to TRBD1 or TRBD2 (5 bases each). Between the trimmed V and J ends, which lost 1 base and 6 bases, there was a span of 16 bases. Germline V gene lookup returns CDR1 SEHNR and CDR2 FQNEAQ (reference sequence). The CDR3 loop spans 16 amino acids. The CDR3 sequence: CASSLGQQGLLNEQFF. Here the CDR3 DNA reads TGTGCCAGCAGCTTAGGACAGCAAGGACTTCTCAATGAGCAGTTCTTC.

For the CDR3, the DNA is TGTGCCAGCAGTGAATGGGGGACCTCTGGGGCCAACGTCCTGACTTTC. It encodes CASSEWGTSGANVLTF. This rearrangement joins TRBV25-1 to TRBJ2-6, with D perhaps TRBD1 or TRBD2 (5 bases each). Trimming took off 1 base at V and 0 bases at J, with 7 bases between the two ends. The germline V gene has CDR1 MGHDK and CDR2 SYGVNS. The CDR3 spans 16 residues.

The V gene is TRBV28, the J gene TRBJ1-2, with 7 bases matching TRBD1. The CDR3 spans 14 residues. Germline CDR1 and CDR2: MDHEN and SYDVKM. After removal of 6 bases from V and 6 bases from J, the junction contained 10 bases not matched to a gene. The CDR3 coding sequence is TGTGCCAGCAGCCGGACGACAGGGATCCATGGCTACACCTTC. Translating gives CASSRTTGIHGYTF.

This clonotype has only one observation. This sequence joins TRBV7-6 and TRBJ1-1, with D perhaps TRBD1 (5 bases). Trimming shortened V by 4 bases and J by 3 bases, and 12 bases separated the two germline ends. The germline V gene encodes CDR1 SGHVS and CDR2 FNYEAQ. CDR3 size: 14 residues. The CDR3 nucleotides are TGTGCCAGCAGCTGGGGGGGTCAGGACACTGAAGCTTTCTTT. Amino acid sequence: CASSWGGQDTEAFF.

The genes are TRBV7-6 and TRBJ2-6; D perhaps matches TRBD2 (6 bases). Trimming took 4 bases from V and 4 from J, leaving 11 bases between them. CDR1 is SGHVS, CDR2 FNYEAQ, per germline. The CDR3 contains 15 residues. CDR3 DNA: TGTGCCAGCAGCTCGGCGGGAACAGGGGCCAACGTCCTGACTTTC. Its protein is CASSSAGTGANVLTF.

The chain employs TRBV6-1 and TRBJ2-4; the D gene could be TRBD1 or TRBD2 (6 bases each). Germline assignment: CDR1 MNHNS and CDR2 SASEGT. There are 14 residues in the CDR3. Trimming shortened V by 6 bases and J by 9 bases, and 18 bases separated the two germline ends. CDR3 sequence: CASSLGTFGGIQYF. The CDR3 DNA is TGTGCCAGCAGCCTTGGGACATTCGGGGGCATTCAGTACTTC.

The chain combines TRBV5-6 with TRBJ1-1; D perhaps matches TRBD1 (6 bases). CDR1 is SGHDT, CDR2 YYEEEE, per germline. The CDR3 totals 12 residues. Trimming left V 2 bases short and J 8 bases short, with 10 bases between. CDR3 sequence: CASSLLRGEAFF. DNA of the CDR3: TGTGCCAGCAGCTTACTCAGGGGAGAAGCTTTCTTT.

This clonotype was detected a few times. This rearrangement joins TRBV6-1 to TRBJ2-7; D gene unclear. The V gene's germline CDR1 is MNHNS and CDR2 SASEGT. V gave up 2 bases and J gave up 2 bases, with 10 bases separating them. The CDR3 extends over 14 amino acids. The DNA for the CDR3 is TGTGCCAGCAGTGAATGGGCGGAAACCTACGAGCAGTACTTC. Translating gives CASSEWAETYEQYF.

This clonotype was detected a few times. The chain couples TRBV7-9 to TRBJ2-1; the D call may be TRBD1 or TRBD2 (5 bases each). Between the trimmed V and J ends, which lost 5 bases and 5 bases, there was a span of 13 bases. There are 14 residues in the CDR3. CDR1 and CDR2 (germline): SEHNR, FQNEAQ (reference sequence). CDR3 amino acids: CASSAPGRNNEQFF. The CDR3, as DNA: TGTGCCAGCAGCGCACCGGGACGGAACAATGAGCAGTTCTTC.

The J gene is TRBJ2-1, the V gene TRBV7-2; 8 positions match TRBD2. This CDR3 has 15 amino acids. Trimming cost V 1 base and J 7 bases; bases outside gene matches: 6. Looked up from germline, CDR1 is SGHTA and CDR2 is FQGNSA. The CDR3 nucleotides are TGTGCCAGCAGCTTAGGGACTAGCCTGCAGAATGAGCAGTTCTTC. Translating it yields CASSLGTSLQNEQFF.

CDR3 sequence: CASSVRLGEAGTDTQYF. The CDR3 bases are TGTGCCAGCAGCGTACGACTCGGCGAAGCCGGCACAGATACGCAGTATTTT. V and J are TRBV9 and TRBJ2-3; D unclear. Germline V gene data show CDR1 as SGDLS and CDR2 as YYNGEE. This CDR3 is built from 17 residues. Deletions cut 1 base from V and 1 base from J, with 16 bases between. Full variable domain (remainder filled in from reference TRBV9 and TRBJ2-3): DSGVTQTPKHLITATGQRVTLRCSPRSGDLSVYWYQQSLDQGLQFLIQYYNGEERAKGNILERFSAQQFPDLHSELNLSSLELGDSALYFCASSVRLGEAGTDTQYFGPGTRLTVL.

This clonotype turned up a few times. The CDR3 is CASSVVGGTSGGDEQFF. As DNA, the CDR3 is TGTGCCAGCAGCGTAGTAGGGGGGACTAGCGGGGGGGATGAGCAGTTCTTC. The V and J genes are TRBV9 and TRBJ2-1; TRBD2 matches 16 bases. Germline V gene lookup returns CDR1 SGDLS and CDR2 YYNGEE. With V trimmed by 0 bases and J by 8 bases, 5 bases remained unmatched. The CDR3 consists of 17 residues.

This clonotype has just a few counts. CDR3 DNA sequence: TGTGCCAGCAGCCCCCTGCAAGCGGGGGCCCTATACAATGAGCAGTTCTTC. Translation: CASSPLQAGALYNEQFF. This chain connects TRBV7-6 to TRBJ2-1; 8 nucleotides agree with TRBD2. V was pared by 5 bases and J by 4 bases, with 13 bases of the junction left unmatched. The CDR3 extends over 17 amino acids. Germline CDR1 is SGHVS and CDR2 is FNYEAQ.

This chain's CDR3 is CASWRWGEQYF. The CDR3 nucleotides are TGTGCCAGCTGGAGATGGGGCGAGCAGTACTTC. V is TRBV2 and J is TRBJ2-7, with D hard to call. The CDR3 extends over 11 amino acids. Deletions cut 8 bases from V and 6 bases from J, with 11 bases between. CDR1 and CDR2 from the germline V gene are SNHLY and FYNNEI.

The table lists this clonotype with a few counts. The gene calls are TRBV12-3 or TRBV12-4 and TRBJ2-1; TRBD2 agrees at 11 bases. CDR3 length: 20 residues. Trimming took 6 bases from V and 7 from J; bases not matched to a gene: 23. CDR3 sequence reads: CASRGFKKSVTSGDPNEQFF. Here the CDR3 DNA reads TGTGCCAGCAGGGGCTTTAAAAAAAGCGTGACTAGCGGGGACCCTAATGAGCAGTTCTTC.

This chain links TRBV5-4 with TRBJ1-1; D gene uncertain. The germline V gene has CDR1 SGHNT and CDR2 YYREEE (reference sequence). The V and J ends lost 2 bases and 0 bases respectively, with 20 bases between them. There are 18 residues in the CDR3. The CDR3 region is CASSLYVQDGLLNTEAFF. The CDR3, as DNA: TGTGCCAGCAGCTTATATGTCCAGGACGGGCTCCTGAACACTGAAGCTTTCTTT.

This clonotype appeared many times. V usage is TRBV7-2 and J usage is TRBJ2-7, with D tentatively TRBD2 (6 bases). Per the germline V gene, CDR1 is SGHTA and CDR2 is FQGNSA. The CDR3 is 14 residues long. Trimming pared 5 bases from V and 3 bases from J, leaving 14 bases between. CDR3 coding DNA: TGTGCCAGCAGCAAATCCCGGCGGGGCTACGAGCAGTACTTC. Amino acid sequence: CASSKSRRGYEQYF.

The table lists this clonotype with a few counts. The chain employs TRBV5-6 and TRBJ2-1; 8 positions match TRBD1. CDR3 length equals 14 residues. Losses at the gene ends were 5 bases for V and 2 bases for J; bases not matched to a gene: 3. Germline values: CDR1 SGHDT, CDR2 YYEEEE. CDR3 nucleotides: TGTGCCAGCAGGGAGGACAGGGCCTACAATGAGCAGTTCTTC. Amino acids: CASREDRAYNEQFF.

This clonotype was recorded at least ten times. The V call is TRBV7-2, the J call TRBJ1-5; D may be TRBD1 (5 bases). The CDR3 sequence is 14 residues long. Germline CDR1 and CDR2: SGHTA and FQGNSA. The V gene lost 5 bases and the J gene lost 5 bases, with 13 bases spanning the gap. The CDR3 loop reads CASSPWGSHQPQHF. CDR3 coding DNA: TGTGCCAGCAGCCCTTGGGGCAGCCATCAGCCCCAGCATTTT.

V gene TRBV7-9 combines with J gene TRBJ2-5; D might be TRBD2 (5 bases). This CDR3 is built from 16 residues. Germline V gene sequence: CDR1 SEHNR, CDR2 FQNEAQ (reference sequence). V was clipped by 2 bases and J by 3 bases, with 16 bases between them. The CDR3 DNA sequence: TGTGCCAGCAGCTTAACTAGGCGAGGGCCCGAAGAGACCCAGTACTTC. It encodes CASSLTRRGPEETQYF.

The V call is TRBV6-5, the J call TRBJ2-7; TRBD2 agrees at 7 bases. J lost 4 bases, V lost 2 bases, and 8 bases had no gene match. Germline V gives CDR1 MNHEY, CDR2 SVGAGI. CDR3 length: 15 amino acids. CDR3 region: CASSYGAGDAYEQYF. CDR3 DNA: TGTGCCAGCAGTTACGGGGCGGGGGATGCGTACGAGCAGTACTTC.

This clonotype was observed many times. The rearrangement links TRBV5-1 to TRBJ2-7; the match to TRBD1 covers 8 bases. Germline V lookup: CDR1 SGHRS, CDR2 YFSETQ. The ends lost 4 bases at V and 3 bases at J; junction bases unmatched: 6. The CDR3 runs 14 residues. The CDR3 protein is CASSPGTGDYEQYF. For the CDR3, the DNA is TGCGCCAGCAGCCCCGGGACAGGAGACTACGAGCAGTACTTC.

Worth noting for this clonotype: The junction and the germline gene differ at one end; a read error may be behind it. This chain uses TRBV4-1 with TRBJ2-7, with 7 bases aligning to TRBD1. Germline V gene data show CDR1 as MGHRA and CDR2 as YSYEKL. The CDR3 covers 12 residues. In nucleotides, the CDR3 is TGCGCCGGCAGCCAGACAGGGATCGAGCAGTACTTC. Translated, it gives CAGSQTGIEQYF.